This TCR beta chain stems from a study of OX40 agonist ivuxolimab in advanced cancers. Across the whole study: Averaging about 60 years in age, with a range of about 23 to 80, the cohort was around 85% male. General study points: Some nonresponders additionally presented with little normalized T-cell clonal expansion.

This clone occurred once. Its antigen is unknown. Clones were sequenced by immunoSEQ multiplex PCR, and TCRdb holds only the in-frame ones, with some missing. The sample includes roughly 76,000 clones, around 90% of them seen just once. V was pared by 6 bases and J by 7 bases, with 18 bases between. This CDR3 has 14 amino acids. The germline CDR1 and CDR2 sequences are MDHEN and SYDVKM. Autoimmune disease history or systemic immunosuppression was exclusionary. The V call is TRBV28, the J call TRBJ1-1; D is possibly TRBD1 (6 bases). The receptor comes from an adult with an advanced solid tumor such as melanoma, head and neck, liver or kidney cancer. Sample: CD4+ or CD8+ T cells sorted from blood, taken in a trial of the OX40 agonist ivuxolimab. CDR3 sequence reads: CASSLGGRRIEAFF. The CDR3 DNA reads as TGTGCCAGCAGCCTCGGGGGCAGAAGAATTGAAGCTTTCTTT.